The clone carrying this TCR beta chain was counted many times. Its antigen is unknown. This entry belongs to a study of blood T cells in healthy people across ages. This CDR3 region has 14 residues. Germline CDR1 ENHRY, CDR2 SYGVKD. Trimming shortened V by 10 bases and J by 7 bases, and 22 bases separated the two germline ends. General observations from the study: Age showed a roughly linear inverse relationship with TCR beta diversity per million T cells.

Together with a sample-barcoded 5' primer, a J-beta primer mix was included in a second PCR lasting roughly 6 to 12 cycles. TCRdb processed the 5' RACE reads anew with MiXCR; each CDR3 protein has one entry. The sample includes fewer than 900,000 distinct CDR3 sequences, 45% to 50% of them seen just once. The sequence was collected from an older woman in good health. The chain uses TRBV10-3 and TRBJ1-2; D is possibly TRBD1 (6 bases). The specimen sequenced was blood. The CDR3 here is CATPVGGRRCGYTF. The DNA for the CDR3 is TGTGCCACCCCGGTAGGGGGACGCCGCTGTGGCTACACCTTC.